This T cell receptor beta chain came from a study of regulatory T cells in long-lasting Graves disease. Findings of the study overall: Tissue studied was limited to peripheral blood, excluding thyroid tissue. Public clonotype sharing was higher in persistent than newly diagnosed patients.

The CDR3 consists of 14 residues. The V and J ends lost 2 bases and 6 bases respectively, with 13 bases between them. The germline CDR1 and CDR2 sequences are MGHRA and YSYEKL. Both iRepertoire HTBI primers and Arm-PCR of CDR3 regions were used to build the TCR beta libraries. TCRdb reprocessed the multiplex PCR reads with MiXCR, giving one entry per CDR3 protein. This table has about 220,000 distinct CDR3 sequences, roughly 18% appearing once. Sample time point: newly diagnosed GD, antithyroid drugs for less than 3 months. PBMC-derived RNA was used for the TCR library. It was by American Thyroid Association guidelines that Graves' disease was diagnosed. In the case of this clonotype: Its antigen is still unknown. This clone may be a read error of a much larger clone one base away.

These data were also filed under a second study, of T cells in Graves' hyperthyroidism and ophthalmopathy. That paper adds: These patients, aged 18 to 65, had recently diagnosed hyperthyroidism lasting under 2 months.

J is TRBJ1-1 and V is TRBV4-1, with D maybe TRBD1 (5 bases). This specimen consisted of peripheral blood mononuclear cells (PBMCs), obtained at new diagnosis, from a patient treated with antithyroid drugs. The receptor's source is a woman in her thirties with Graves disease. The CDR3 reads CASSQNPQGAEAFF. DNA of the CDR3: TGCGCCAGCAGCCAAAATCCGCAGGGCGCTGAAGCTTTCTTT.